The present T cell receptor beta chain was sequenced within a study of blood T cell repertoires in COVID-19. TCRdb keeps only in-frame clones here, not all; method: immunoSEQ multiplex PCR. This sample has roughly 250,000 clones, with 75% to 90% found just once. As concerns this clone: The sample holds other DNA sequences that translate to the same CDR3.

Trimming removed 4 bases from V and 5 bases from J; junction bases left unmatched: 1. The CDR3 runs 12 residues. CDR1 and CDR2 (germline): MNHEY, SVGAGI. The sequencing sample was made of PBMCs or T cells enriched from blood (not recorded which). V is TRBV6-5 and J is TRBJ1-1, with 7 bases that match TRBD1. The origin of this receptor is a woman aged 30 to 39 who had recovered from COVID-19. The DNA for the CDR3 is TGTGCCAGCAGTTCCAGGGGGACTGAAGCTTTCTTT. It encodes CASSSRGTEAFF.